One and the same sample provided the 3 T cell receptor beta chains below, sequenced in a study of vaccination and CD4 T cells after COVID-19. The antigens for these receptors are not known. Cultured CD4+ T-cell DNA underwent Oncomine TCR Beta short-read sequencing. Each CDR3 protein gets one entry after TCRdb re-called the PCR reads with MiXCR. The sample includes approximately 17,000 distinct CDR3 sequences, approximately 53% seen only once; the top ten take around 15%. The treatment denotes: roughly 10-day PBMC culture with coronavirus spike peptide pools or control peptides (ViraFEST assay). Sequences were obtained from CD4+ T cells from blood, cultured in vitro. The receptors were sampled from a human donor who had recovered from COVID-19.

This sequence joins TRBV7-8 and TRBJ1-6; possible D gene TRBD1, 5 bases. This CDR3 spans 13 amino acids. The germline gives CDR1 SGHVS, CDR2 FQNEAQ. Trimming removed 1 base at V and 10 bases at J, with 8 bases between. As DNA, the CDR3 is TGTGCCAGCAGCTTAGGAGGGGACTCACCCCTCCACTTT. Its protein product is CASSLGGDSPLHF.

V and J are TRBV19 and TRBJ1-5; 7 nucleotides align to TRBD1. J was trimmed by 5 bases and V by 5 bases; bases with no gene match: 12. The CDR3 has 16 amino acids. Looked up from germline, CDR1 is LNHDA and CDR2 is SQIVND (reference sequence). The CDR3 nucleotides are TGTGCCAGTAGTCCGCCGGGAGGGGGCTTCGATCAGCCCCAGCATTTT. Protein sequence: CASSPPGGGFDQPQHF. Supplemented by reference TRBV19 and TRBJ1-5, the full variable domain reads DGGITQSPKYLFRKEGQNVTLSCEQNLNHDAMYWYRQDPGQGLRLIYYSQIVNDFQKGDIAEGYSVSREKKESFPLTVTSAQKNPTAFYLCASSPPGGGFDQPQHFGDGTRLSIL.

This clonotype is a singleton in its sample. CDR3 in DNA: TGTGCCAGTAGTATCAGGCCGGGGATGAACACCGGGGAGCTGTTTTTT. Translated, it gives CASSIRPGMNTGELFF. The J gene is TRBJ2-2, the V gene TRBV19; possibly TRBD2 for D (5 bases). V lost 3 bases, J lost 1 base, and 12 bases lay in between. The CDR3 totals 16 residues. In germline, CDR1 is LNHDA, CDR2 SQIVND (reference sequence).